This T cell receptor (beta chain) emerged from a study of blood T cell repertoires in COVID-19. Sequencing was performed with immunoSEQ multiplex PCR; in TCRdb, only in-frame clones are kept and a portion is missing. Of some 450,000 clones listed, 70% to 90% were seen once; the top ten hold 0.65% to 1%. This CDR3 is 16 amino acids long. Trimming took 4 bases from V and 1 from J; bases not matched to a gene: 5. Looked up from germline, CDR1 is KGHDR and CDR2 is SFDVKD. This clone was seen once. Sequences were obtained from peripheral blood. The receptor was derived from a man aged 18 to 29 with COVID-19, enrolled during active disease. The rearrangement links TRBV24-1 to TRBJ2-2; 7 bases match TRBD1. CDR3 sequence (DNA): TGTGCCACCAGTGACTCGAGACAGGGGAACACCGGGGAGCTGTTTTTT. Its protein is CATSDSRQGNTGELFF.